Included here is one T cell receptor (beta chain) sequence, with context. The data originate from a study of blood T cell repertoires in COVID-19. Turning to the study itself: Italy, Spain and the United States were the sources of the convalescent and acute COVID-19 samples. Sources were T cells, B-cell-depleted T cells, or PBMCs; the material itself was cDNA or gDNA.

V lost 7 bases and J lost 6, with 16 bases in between. The CDR3 sequence is 14 residues long. Germline CDR1 reads LNHDA; CDR2 reads SQIVND (reference sequence). Original handling: It was from reference gene primer amplification that nucleated cell counts were estimated. The table came from immunoSEQ multiplex PCR; TCRdb's copy has only in-frame clones and leaves some out. Clonal size and the V and J genes are those of that table, whereas D and trimming came from the DNA. Of some 170,000 clones in the sample, 60% to 80% are singletons; the top ten hold about 28%. The TCR was taken from a woman between 70 and 85 years old with acute or convalescent COVID-19. This chain connects TRBV19 to TRBJ2-1; the D gene is possibly TRBD2 (6 bases). Sequenced material: peripheral blood. The CDR3 DNA is TGTGCCAGTACTAGAGCGTACGGGGGCAATGAGCAGTTCTTC. Encoded protein: CASTRAYGGNEQFF.